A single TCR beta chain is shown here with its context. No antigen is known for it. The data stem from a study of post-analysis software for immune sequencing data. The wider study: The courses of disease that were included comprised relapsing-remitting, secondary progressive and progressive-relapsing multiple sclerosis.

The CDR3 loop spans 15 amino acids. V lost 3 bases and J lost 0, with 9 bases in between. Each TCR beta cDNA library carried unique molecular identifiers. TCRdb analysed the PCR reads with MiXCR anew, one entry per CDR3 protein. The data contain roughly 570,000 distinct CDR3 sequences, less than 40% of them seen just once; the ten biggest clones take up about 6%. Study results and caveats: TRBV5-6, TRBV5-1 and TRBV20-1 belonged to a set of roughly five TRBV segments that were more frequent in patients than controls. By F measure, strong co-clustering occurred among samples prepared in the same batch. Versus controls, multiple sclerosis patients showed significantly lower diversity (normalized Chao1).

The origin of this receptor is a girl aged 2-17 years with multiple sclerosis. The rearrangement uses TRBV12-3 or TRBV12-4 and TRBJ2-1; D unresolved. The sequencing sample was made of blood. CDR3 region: CASSFGGFSYNEQFF. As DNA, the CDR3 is TGTGCCAGCAGTTTTGGCGGTTTCTCCTACAATGAGCAGTTCTTC.